Shown below are 20 T cell receptor beta chains from a single sample sequenced in a study of cytomegalovirus exposure and HLA in healthy donors. The PCR contained 60 Vbeta and 13 Jbeta primers. Sequencing was performed with immunoSEQ multiplex PCR; in TCRdb, only in-frame clones are kept and a portion is missing. The sample consists of more than 80,000 clones, 64% of them appearing once. Specimen: PBMCs. The receptors were gathered from a human donor in good health.

V usage is TRBV6-1 and J usage is TRBJ2-4; 8 bases fit TRBD1. The CDR3 has 13 residues. Germline assignment: CDR1 MNHNS and CDR2 SASEGT. V was clipped by 11 bases and J by 6 bases; unmatched bases: 9. CDR3 DNA sequence: TGTGCCGGGGCCAGGGGGCATAGAAACATTCAGTACTTC. It encodes CAGARGHRNIQYF.

The chain is built from TRBV4-3 and TRBJ1-4, with D uncertain. Germline V gives CDR1 LGHNA, CDR2 YSLEER. V lost 1 base and J 4 bases, leaving 13 bases between the germline ends. CDR3 size: 16 residues. The CDR3 nucleotides read TGCGCCAGCAGCCAAGGAATAGAGGGCGATAATGAAAAACTGTTTTTT. Encoded protein: CASSQGIEGDNEKLFF.

This clone was picked up a small number of times. This chain connects TRBV5-1 to TRBJ1-1, with a possible D match to TRBD1 (5 bases). The V end was cut by 0 bases, the J end by 8 bases, with 5 bases between. Germline loops: CDR1 SGHRS, CDR2 YFSETQ. This CDR3 spans 11 amino acids. In nucleotides, the CDR3 is TGCGCCAGCAGCTTGGAGGGGGAAGCTTTCTTT. This sequence encodes CASSLEGEAFF.

The DNA of the CDR3 is TGCGCCAGCAGCTGGGGGGACAGGGGAAACATTCAGTACTTC. It specifies CASSWGDRGNIQYF. The genes are TRBV5-1 and TRBJ2-4; TRBD1 agrees at 10 bases. The V and J ends lost 3 bases and 6 bases, in that order; junction bases with no gene match: 3. This CDR3 contains 14 residues. Germline assignment: CDR1 SGHRS and CDR2 YFSETQ.

The chain recombines TRBV19 with TRBJ2-5; perhaps TRBD1 as D (7 bases). The DNA end is a closer match to TRBJ2-7, so the J assignment may be wrong. The CDR3 is 13 amino acids. CDR1 and CDR2 (germline): LNHDA, SQIVND (reference sequence). CDR3 in amino acids: CASSAGQSLEQYF. In DNA form, the CDR3 reads TGTGCCAGTAGTGCGGGACAGAGTCTCGAGCAGTACTTC.

This chain connects TRBV15 to TRBJ1-5, with no clear D. The germline V gene has CDR1 LNHNV and CDR2 YYDKDF (reference sequence). The V end was cut by 7 bases, the J end by 1 base, with 17 bases between. This CDR3 is 16 amino acids long. CDR3 amino acids: CATNSLREKSNQPQHF. In nucleotides, the CDR3 is TGTGCCACCAACAGTCTGCGGGAGAAAAGCAATCAGCCCCAGCATTTT. Full variable domain (missing parts from reference TRBV15 and TRBJ1-5): DAMVIQNPRYQVTQFGKPVTLSCSQTLNHNVMYWYQQKSSQAPKLLFHYYDKDFNNEADTPDNFQSRRPNTSFCFLDIRSPGLGDTAMYLCATNSLREKSNQPQHFGDGTRLSIL.

The V gene is TRBV12-1, the J gene TRBJ1-3; whether TRBD1, the table's D call, matches the DNA was not checked. TRBV12-1 is a documented pseudogene. The CDR3 has 19 residues. In DNA, the CDR3 is TGTGCCAGCAGCACGCGGGACAGGGGACTCAAAAGCTCTGGAAACACCATATATTTT. It specifies CASSTRDRGLKSSGNTIYF.

V and J are TRBV19 and TRBJ2-2; 10 bases align to TRBD2. The germline V gene has CDR1 LNHDA and CDR2 SQIVND (reference sequence). The CDR3 sequence is 14 residues long. V shed 6 bases, J shed 4 bases, and the junction held 2 bases outside the gene matches. The CDR3 here is CASSLAGVTGELFF. CDR3 sequence (DNA): TGTGCCAGTAGCCTAGCGGGGGTCACCGGGGAGCTGTTTTTT. Full variable domain (rest looked up from reference TRBV19 and TRBJ2-2): DGGITQSPKYLFRKEGQNVTLSCEQNLNHDAMYWYRQDPGQGLRLIYYSQIVNDFQKGDIAEGYSVSREKKESFPLTVTSAQKNPTAFYLCASSLAGVTGELFFGEGSRLTVL.

The V gene is TRBV5-1, the J gene TRBJ2-7; D is ambiguous. Germline assignment: CDR1 SGHRS and CDR2 YFSETQ. This CDR3 spans 14 amino acids. Trimming stripped 2 bases from V and 0 bases from J, with 9 bases between. As DNA, the CDR3 is TGCGCCAGCAGCTTTTCAGGAAGCTCCTACGAGCAGTACTTC. Translating it yields CASSFSGSSYEQYF.

The sample holds a few counts of this clone. The J gene is TRBJ1-1, the V gene TRBV19; D is uncertain. Germline assignment: CDR1 LNHDA and CDR2 SQIVND (reference sequence). V shed 5 bases and J shed 11 bases, with 18 bases lying between them. This CDR3 has 13 residues. The CDR3, as DNA: TGTGCCAGTAGTCCCCGCGGGCACCCCGGGGCTTTCTTT. This codes for CASSPRGHPGAFF.

The V gene is TRBV4-3, the J gene TRBJ1-4; tentatively, D is TRBD1 (6 bases). This CDR3 is 18 amino acids long. Trimming pared 0 bases from V and 7 bases from J, leaving 21 bases between. The V gene's germline CDR1 is LGHNA and CDR2 YSLEER. The CDR3 sequence is CASSQDLRGTRSGEKLFF. Here the CDR3 DNA reads TGCGCCAGCAGCCAAGATCTCAGGGGCACCCGCTCGGGTGAAAAACTGTTTTTT.

V usage is TRBV5-1 and J usage is TRBJ1-2, with D uncertain. Trimming pared 0 bases from V and 3 bases from J, leaving 9 bases between. The CDR3 consists of 14 residues. Germline values: CDR1 SGHRS, CDR2 YFSETQ. CDR3 coding DNA: TGCGCCAGCAGCTTGGGGGAGGGAGACTATGGCTACACCTTC. This encodes CASSLGEGDYGYTF.

The chain links TRBV29-1 to TRBJ1-2, with D hard to call. V was clipped by 5 bases and J by 8 bases, with 15 bases between them. The CDR3 consists of 12 residues. From germline, CDR1 is SQVTM and CDR2 ANQGSEA. Written as DNA, the CDR3 is TGCAGCGTTTACCTCCGAGGCGGAGGCTACACCTTC. Translating it yields CSVYLRGGGYTF. Together with reference TRBV29-1 and TRBJ1-2, the CDR3 gives the full variable domain: SAVISQKPSRDICQRGTSLTIQCQVDSQVTMMFWYRQQPGQSLTLIATANQGSEATYESGFVIDKFPISRPNLTFSTLTVSNMSPEDSSIYLCSVYLRGGGYTFGSGTRLTVV.

The CDR3 DNA reads as TGTGCCAGCAGGGGGGGGGACGGGAACACTGAAGCTTTCTTT. This gives the protein CASRGGDGNTEAFF. This chain connects TRBV9 to TRBJ1-1; possibly TRBD1 for D (5 bases). Deletions cut 5 bases from V and 1 base from J, with 12 bases between. Per germline, CDR1 SGDLS and CDR2 YYNGEE. This CDR3 comprises 14 residues.

The J gene is TRBJ2-5, the V gene TRBV7-2, with D unresolved. CDR1 SGHTA and CDR2 FQGNSA come from the germline V gene. Trimming removed 1 base at V and 3 bases at J, with 6 bases between. The CDR3 contains 13 residues. The CDR3 DNA follows: TGTGCCAGCAGCTTAGTCCAAAAAGAGACCCAGTACTTC. It codes for CASSLVQKETQYF.

Only one count was recorded for this clone. V and J are TRBV5-1 and TRBJ2-1; TRBD2 aligns across 9 bases. The V segment lost 2 bases and the J segment 2 bases; nucleotides outside the gene matches: 2. Germline values: CDR1 SGHRS, CDR2 YFSETQ. The CDR3 is 15 residues long. CDR3: CASSLGGGAYNEQFF. DNA for the CDR3: TGCGCCAGCAGCTTAGGCGGGGGGGCCTACAATGAGCAGTTCTTC.

The chain joins TRBV7-9 to TRBJ2-5; D is ambiguous. The V end lost 5 bases, the J end lost 2 bases, and 12 bases lay between the germline ends. The CDR3 runs 14 residues. CDR1 is SEHNR and CDR2 is FQNEAQ in the germline V gene (reference sequence). This chain's CDR3 is CASSPRARQETQYF. DNA of the CDR3: TGTGCCAGCAGCCCCCGCGCGCGGCAAGAGACCCAGTACTTC.

The chain uses TRBV15 and TRBJ2-5, with D maybe TRBD1 (5 bases). Trimming took 1 base from V and 5 from J, leaving 17 bases between them. This CDR3 is 16 amino acids long. Germline loops: CDR1 LNHNV, CDR2 YYDKDF (reference sequence). The DNA for the CDR3 is TGTGCCACCAGCAGAGGGACCGTTGGGCAGGGTGAGACCCAGTACTTC. Its translation: CATSRGTVGQGETQYF.

This chain links TRBV4-2 with TRBJ2-1, with a weak D call TRBD2 (5 bases). V was pared by 0 bases and J by 3 bases, with 12 bases between. The CDR3 extends over 16 amino acids. CDR1 is LGHNA and CDR2 is YNFKEQ in the germline V gene. The CDR3 loop is CASSQENELDYNEQFF. CDR3 coding DNA: TGTGCCAGCAGCCAAGAAAATGAACTAGACTACAATGAGCAGTTCTTC.

As DNA, the CDR3 is TGTGCCAGCAGTTACTCTTTTTCCAGGGATAATACGCAGTATTTT. It is translated as CASSYSFSRDNTQYF. The chain carries TRBV6-5 and TRBJ2-3, with a weak D call TRBD1 (5 bases). This CDR3 has 15 amino acids. The V gene's germline CDR1 is MNHEY and CDR2 SVGAGI. V dropped 0 bases and J dropped 7 bases, with 14 bases sitting between them.